This paragraph covers one T cell receptor beta chain sequence. What it binds is unknown. Gene names refer to mouse genes. The read halts 1 residue ahead of the CDR3 end, with the missing end drawn from the germline J gene. The data belong to a study of tissue T cells after allogeneic stem cell transplantation. Time point meaning: mouse harvest day 7 after allogeneic transplant. Mouse grafts combined 10^7 T-cell-depleted bone marrow cells with 10^6 splenic CD5+ T cells. B6 (H2b) cells into BALB/c (H2d) mice; tissues taken at day 7 or 14. CDR3 sequences, V/J genes, frequencies and template counts came from survey-depth TCRbeta sequencing. The method was immunoSEQ multiplex PCR; TCRdb's version includes in-frame clones alone and lacks a portion of them. The table records about 5,800 clones, roughly 47% of them present only once. With 5 bases clipped from V and 4 bases from J, the junction kept 8 bases outside the gene matches. CDR3 length equals 16 residues. Germline V gene data show CDR1 as GKSSPN and CDR2 as SITVG.

General study points: Sampling depth was limited, and the cohort was small and clinically varied. Only a limited share of tissue TCRs appeared in blood or spleen.

V is TRBV31 and J is TRBJ2-2; the match to TRBD2 covers 12 bases. The receptor was isolated from a female BALB/c mouse given C57BL/6 T cells with graft-versus-host disease after an allogeneic hematopoietic cell transplant. Sequencing was carried out using skin. CDR3 DNA, as far as it was read: TGTGCCTGGGGGGACTGGGGGGACGCCGTCACCGGGCAGCTCTAC. This translates into CAWGDWGDAVTGQLY. The CDR3 in its entirety is CAWGDWGDAVTGQLYF.